These 7 T cell receptor beta chains came from one sample sequenced in a study of blood T cells in healthy people across ages. With a J-beta primer mix and a sample-barcoded 5' primer, a second PCR ran roughly 6 to 11 cycles. A single record per CDR3 protein comes from TCRdb applying MiXCR to the 5' RACE reads. In the table there are about 800,000 distinct CDR3 sequences, about 25% of which are singletons. These records were also assigned to another study, of T cells of mothers and their children.

The sequenced material came from blood. The receptor set was obtained from a boy aged 5-17 years in good health.

V gene TRBV7-9 combines with J gene TRBJ2-5; D is perhaps TRBD2 (5 bases). The closer fit of TRBJ2-7 to the DNA end suggests the J call may be wrong. Germline assignment: CDR1 SEHNR and CDR2 FQNEAQ (reference sequence). The CDR3 runs to 14 residues. CDR3 bases: TGTGCCAGCAGCTCGGGGTCGTTGGGAGACGAGCAGTACTTC. Residues: CASSSGSLGDEQYF.

This clonotype has more than one count but fewer than ten. The V and J genes are TRBV6-6 and TRBJ2-3; D possibly corresponds to TRBD1 (6 bases). Looked up from germline, CDR1 is MNHNY and CDR2 is SVGAGI (reference sequence). Deletions cut 2 bases from V and 4 bases from J, with 13 bases between. The CDR3 has 15 residues. CDR3 nucleotide sequence: TGTGCCAGCAGTTACGACAGGCCCCCCGCAGATACGCAGTATTTT. Its protein product is CASSYDRPPADTQYF.

Details on this clonotype: The germline gene is not matched at one end of the junction; a read error may be the cause. This chain connects TRBV29-1 to TRBJ2-1; a weak D match, TRBD1 (5 bases). CDR1 and CDR2 from the germline V gene are SQVTM and ANQGSEA. The length of the CDR3 is 13 residues. CDR3 region: CSAEDDSHNEQFF. The CDR3 DNA follows: TGCAGCGCTGAAGACGACAGCCACAATGAGCAGTTCTTC.

The chain combines TRBV29-1 with TRBJ2-1; D remains ambiguous. The V gene's germline CDR1 is SQVTM and CDR2 ANQGSEA. V was pared by 8 bases and J by 5 bases, with 10 bases between. This CDR3 has 11 residues. The CDR3 is CSHEGNNEQFF. The CDR3 DNA reads as TGCAGCCACGAAGGGAACAATGAGCAGTTCTTC.

The J gene is TRBJ1-4, the V gene TRBV28; D is ambiguous. The germline V and J ends were trimmed by 0 bases and 7 bases, with 15 bases remaining between them. Germline CDR1 is MDHEN and CDR2 is SYDVKM. The CDR3 has 16 residues. CDR3 nucleotide sequence: TGTGCCAGCAGTTTATGGTTACGAGGGATAAGTGAAAAACTGTTTTTT. Translation gives CASSLWLRGISEKLFF.

This clonotype was seen a handful of times. The J gene is TRBJ1-5, the V gene TRBV6-2 or TRBV6-3; D is uncertain. The V end lost 7 bases, the J end lost 1 base, and 14 bases lay between the germline ends. The CDR3 covers 15 residues. Per the germline V gene, CDR1 is MNHEY and CDR2 is SVGEGT. In nucleotides, the CDR3 is TGTGCCAGCAATTCCTTGGCGACAAGCAATCAGCCCCAGCATTTT. Protein product: CASNSLATSNQPQHF.

The CDR3 DNA reads as TGCGCCAGCAGCCAAGAACGGACTACTTACAATGAGCAGTTCTTC. Protein product: CASSQERTTYNEQFF. The chain uses TRBV4-3 and TRBJ2-1; possible D gene TRBD2, 6 bases. Trimming cost V 0 bases and J 4 bases, with 10 bases left between them. This CDR3 is built from 15 residues. Germline CDR1 is LGHNA and CDR2 is YSLEER.